The sequence of this T cell receptor (beta chain) was determined in a study of blood T cells in healthy people across ages. Study as a whole: With template switching, about one barcoded beta molecule was captured per two T cells. Whole-study findings and limits: TCR beta diversity, measured per million T cells, fell in a roughly linear way with age.

This clonotype appeared many times. Its target is not known. V was trimmed by 0 bases and J by 1 base, leaving 10 bases between them. From germline, CDR1 is MGHRA and CDR2 YSYEKL. The CDR3 totals 15 residues. Primed by a sample-barcoded 5' primer and a J-beta primer mix, a second PCR proceeded for 7 to 11 cycles. Every sample produced at least 3 million CDR3-containing paired-end reads. Each CDR3 protein is one row after TCRdb ran MiXCR on the 5' RACE reads. The sample has approximately 880,000 distinct CDR3 sequences, 40% to 60% seen once; the top ten hold 10% to 15%. Isolation recovered at least 6 million PBMCs from every sample.

V gene TRBV4-1 combines with J gene TRBJ2-7; D uncertain. The TCR comes from a man aged 25 to 40 in good health. The sequenced sample consisted of blood. The CDR3 DNA is TGCGCCAGCAGCCAAGAGCACCGCATATCCTACGAGCAGTACTTC. It translates to CASSQEHRISYEQYF.